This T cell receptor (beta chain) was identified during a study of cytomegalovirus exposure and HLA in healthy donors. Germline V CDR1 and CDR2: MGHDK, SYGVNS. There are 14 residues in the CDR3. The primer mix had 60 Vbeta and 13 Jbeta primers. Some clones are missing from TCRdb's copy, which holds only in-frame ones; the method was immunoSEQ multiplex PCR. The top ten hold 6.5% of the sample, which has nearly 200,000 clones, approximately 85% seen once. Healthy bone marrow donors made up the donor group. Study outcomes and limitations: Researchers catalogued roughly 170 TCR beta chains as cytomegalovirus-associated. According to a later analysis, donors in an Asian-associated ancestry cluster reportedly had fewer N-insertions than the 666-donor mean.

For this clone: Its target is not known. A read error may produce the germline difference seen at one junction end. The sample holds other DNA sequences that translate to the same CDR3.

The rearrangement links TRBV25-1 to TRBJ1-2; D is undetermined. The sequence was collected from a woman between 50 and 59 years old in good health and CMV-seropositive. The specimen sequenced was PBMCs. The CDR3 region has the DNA TGTGCTAGCAGTGAAGCGACTGAGAACTATGGCTACACCTTC. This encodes CASSEATENYGYTF.